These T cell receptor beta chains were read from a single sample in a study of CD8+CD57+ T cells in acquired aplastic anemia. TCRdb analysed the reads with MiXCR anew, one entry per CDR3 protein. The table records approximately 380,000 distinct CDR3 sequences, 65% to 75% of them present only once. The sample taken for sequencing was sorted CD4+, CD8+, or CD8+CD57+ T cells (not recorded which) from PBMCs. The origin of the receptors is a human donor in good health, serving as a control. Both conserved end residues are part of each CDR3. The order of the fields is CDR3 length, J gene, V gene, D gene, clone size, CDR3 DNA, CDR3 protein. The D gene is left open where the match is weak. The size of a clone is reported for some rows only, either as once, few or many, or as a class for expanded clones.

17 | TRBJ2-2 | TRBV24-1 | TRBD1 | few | TGTGCCACCAGTGATGGACAGGTAACTACGAACACCGGGGAGCTGTTTTTT | CATSDGQVTTNTGELFF
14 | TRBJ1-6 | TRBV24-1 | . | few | TGTGCCAGTAGTACAGAACCATTAGTCTCACCCCTCCACTTT | CASSTEPLVSPLHF
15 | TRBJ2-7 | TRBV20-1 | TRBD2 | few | TGCAGTGCCAGCCAGAACGGACTAGCGGGGTGGGAGCAGTACTTC | CSASQNGLAGWEQYF
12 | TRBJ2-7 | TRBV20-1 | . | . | TGCAGTGCTAGACGGACAGCCTACGAGCAGTACTTC | CSARRTAYEQYF
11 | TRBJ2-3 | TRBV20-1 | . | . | TGCAGTGCTCCTCCAGCGGATGTGCAGTATTTT | CSAPPADVQYF
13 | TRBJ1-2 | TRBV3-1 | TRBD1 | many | TGTGCCAGCAGCCCGGACAGGGCATATGGCTACACCTTC | CASSPDRAYGYTF
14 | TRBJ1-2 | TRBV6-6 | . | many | TGTGCCAGCAGTCCTACAGGGTTTAGCTATGGCTACACCTTC | CASSPTGFSYGYTF
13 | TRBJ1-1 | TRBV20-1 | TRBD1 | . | TGCAGTGCAGGGGGACAGGGGATCACTGAAGCTTTCTTT | CSAGGQGITEAFF
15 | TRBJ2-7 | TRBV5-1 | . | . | TGCGCCAGCAGCTTCGAACGGGTGAACTCCTACGAGCAGTACTTC | CASSFERVNSYEQYF
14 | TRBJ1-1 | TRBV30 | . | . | TGTGCCTGGAGTGTAGCAGGTGGAAACACTGAAGCTTTCTTT | CAWSVAGGNTEAFF
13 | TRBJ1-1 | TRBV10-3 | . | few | TGTGCCATCAGTGAGTCGGGGGATGGTGAAGCTTTCTTT | CAISESGDGEAFF
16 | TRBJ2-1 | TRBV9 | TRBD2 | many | TGTGCCAGCAGCGTAGTCCCACTAGCGGGGAACAATGAGCAGTTCTTC | CASSVVPLAGNNEQFF
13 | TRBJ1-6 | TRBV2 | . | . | TGTGCCAGCAGTGCCTATATGGATTCACCGCGCCACTTT | CASSAYMDSPRHF
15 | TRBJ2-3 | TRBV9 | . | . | TGTGCCAGCAGCCCCCGGGGGGCCAACGTCCTGACTTTGTATTTT | CASSPRGANVLTLYF
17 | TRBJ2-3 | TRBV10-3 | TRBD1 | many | TGTGCCATCAGTGAGTCACCGACAGGGACACTCACAGATACGCAGTATTTT | CAISESPTGTLTDTQYF
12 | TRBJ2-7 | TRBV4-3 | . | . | TGCACCGCAAGAACCGATACCTACGAGCAGTACTTC | CTARTDTYEQYF
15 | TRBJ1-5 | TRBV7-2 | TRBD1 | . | TGTGCCAGCAGCAACCGGGACAGCGCCTATGGCTACACCCATTTT | CASSNRDSAYGYTHF
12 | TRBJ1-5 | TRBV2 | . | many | TGTGCCAGCAGCCTGGACGAGCAGCCCCAGCATTTT | CASSLDEQPQHF
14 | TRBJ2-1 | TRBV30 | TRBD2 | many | TGTGCCTGGAGTAGCGGGGGAGTCGACAATGAGCAGTTCTTC | CAWSSGGVDNEQFF
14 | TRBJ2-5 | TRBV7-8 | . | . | TGTGCCAGCAGCTTAGACAGGGGGGGGGCGAAGGACTACTTC | CASSLDRGGAKDYF
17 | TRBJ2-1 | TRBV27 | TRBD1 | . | TGTGCCAGCAGTTTCAGAGCCGGGACAGGGTCCTACGATGAGCAGTTCTTC | CASSFRAGTGSYDEQFF
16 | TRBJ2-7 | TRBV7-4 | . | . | TGTGCCAGCAGCGTAGGGGGGACTACCACGTCATACGAGCAGTACTTC | CASSVGGTTTSYEQYF
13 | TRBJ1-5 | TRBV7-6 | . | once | TGTGCCAGCAGCGCGGGAGAGAATCAGCCCCAGGATTTT | CASSAGENQPQDF
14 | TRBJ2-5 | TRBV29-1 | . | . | TGCAGCGTTGAATTGGCGGGGATACAAGAGACCCAGTACTTC | CSVELAGIQETQYF
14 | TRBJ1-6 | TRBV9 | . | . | TGTGCCAGCGGACGTTCCAGTAATTCACCCCTCCACTACTTT | CASGRSSNSPLHYF
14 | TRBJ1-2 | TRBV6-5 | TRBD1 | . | TGTGCCAGCAGTTTCAGGACAGGCCAATATGGCTACACCTTC | CASSFRTGQYGYTF
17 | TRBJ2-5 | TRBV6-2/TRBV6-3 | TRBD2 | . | TGTGCCAGCAGTTACTCGACTAGCGGGGGGTACCAAGAGACCCAGTACTTC | CASSYSTSGGYQETQYF
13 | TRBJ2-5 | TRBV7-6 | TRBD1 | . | TGTGCCAGCAGCGGACAGGTTGCGGAGACCCAGTACTTC | CASSGQVAETQYF
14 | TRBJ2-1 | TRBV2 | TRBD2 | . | TGTGCCAGCACTCTAGCGGGGGAATTAAATGAGCAGTTCTTC | CASTLAGELNEQFF
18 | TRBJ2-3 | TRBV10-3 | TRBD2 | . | TGTGCCATCAGTGAGTCAGGGCTAGCGGGGGGGCAAGGGGATACGCAGTATTTT | CAISESGLAGGQGDTQYF
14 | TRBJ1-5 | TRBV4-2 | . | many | TGTGCCAGCAGCCAAGGGCAGAGCAATCAGCCCCAGCATTTT | CASSQGQSNQPQHF
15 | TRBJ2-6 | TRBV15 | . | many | TGTGCCACCAGCAGAGTCGTCTCTGGGGCCAACGTCCTGACTTTC | CATSRVVSGANVLTF
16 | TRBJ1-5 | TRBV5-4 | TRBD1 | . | TGTGCCAGCAGCGATACAGTTACAGGGGGAGGTCAGCCCCAGCATTTT | CASSDTVTGGGQPQHF
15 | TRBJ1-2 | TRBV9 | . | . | TGTGCCACCAGTGATGGAGAGATACTTAACTATGGCTACACCTTC | CATSDGEILNYGYTF
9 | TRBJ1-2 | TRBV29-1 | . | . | TGCAGCGTTGATGACGGCTACACCTTC | CSVDDGYTF
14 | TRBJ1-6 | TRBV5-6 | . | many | TGTGCCAGCAGCTTGGCGGTTTATAATTCACCCCTCCACTTT | CASSLAVYNSPLHF